Included here is one T cell receptor (beta chain) sequence, with context. Following RNA extraction, reverse transcription yielded cDNA that acted as the sequencing template. Clones were read by immunoSEQ multiplex PCR, and TCRdb kept only the in-frame ones, dropping some. The repertoire holds fewer than 100,000 clones, 35% to 45% seen once, with almost 0.8% in the top ten. This record belongs to a study of CD8+ T cells in alopecia areata. CDR1 and CDR2 (germline): MGHDK, SYGVNS. Trimming at V came to 2 bases and at J to 5 bases, leaving 7 bases not matched to a gene. The CDR3 consists of 15 residues. Input material: CD4+ T cells sorted from blood. The chain joins TRBV25-1 to TRBJ2-7, with TRBD1 matching over 9 bases. This TCR was recovered from a human donor with alopecia areata. The CDR3 protein is CASSEMGTGNNEQYF. The CDR3 DNA follows: TGTGCCAGCAGTGAAATGGGGACAGGGAACAACGAGCAGTACTTC.